This T cell receptor (beta chain) was sequenced in a study of beta chain features in type 1 diabetes. Of the isolated RNA, all was reverse transcribed, and so the sequenced material was expressed TCRB transcripts. The table came from immunoSEQ multiplex PCR; TCRdb's copy has only in-frame clones and leaves some out. The sample gives a few hundred thousand clones, around 26% of which show up once; approximately 4% is in the top ten. Germline values: CDR1 MNHEY, CDR2 SVGAGI. Germline trimming cut 2 bases from V and 0 bases from J; bases unmatched to any gene: 4. CDR3 length equals 15 residues. Only one heparinised blood draw was taken per donor, and its volume averaged around 100 mL. Sorting of CD4+ naive, central memory, regulatory and stem cell-like memory cells was performed via CD45RO/CCR7/CD25/CD127/CD95/CD27. Of note for this clone: What it recognizes is unknown.

General study results and limits: Patients showed naive, central memory and Treg TCRB repertoires that appeared more similar than those of healthy donors. There were fewer insertions and more deletions at the VDJ junctions of type 1 diabetes patients.

Source material: central memory CD4+ T cells from blood. This clonotype originated in a man between 25 and 39 years old in good health. The gene calls are TRBV6-5 and TRBJ2-7; 7 bases are shared with TRBD1. CDR3: CASSYARDSSYEQYF. Here the CDR3 DNA reads TGTGCCAGCAGTTACGCCAGGGACAGCTCCTACGAGCAGTACTTC.